This T cell receptor beta chain stems from a study of cytomegalovirus exposure and HLA in healthy donors. As for the study in general: Most donors, around 81% of a few hundred genotyped, fell in the Caucasian-associated ancestry cluster.

On this clone itself: What it binds is not known.

Broader study findings: An apparent linkage of common viral pathogens to several of the most significant clusters emerged in a later analysis. Rarity marked most TCR sequences, yet some public TCRs occurred in many donors.

The CDR3 totals 14 residues. Germline CDR1 is SQVTM and CDR2 is ANQGSEA. V lost 3 bases to trimming and J lost 4 bases, with 14 bases between them. PCR amplification relied on 60 Vbeta primers (plus 13 Jbeta primers). Profiling relied on immunoSEQ multiplex PCR, and the TCRdb table lists in-frame clones only, not all of them. The repertoire holds about 180,000 clones, with just under 80% as singletons. This clonotype was sampled from a woman between 45 and 65 years old in good health and CMV-seropositive. Specimen: PBMCs. V usage is TRBV29-1 and J usage is TRBJ2-3; D perhaps matches TRBD1 (6 bases). CDR3 protein: CSVEGATASDTQYF. The CDR3 DNA is TGCAGCGTTGAGGGGGCGACAGCATCAGATACGCAGTATTTT.